The present entry profiles one T cell receptor (beta chain) with its context. Its antigen is currently unknown. PCR was performed using 60 Vbeta and 13 Jbeta primers. Per the original methods: In a later analysis, of some 80 million unique beta chains, some 10 million appeared in at least two donors. The method was immunoSEQ multiplex PCR; TCRdb's version includes in-frame clones alone and lacks a portion of them. The D gene and trimming were derived from the DNA, and the V and J assignments and clone size from that table. Counted here are some 160,000 clones, 65% to 80% occurring once; the ten biggest clones make up 0.65% to 0.75%. This CDR3 spans 15 amino acids. The V end was cut by 5 bases, the J end by 6 bases, with 19 bases between. Germline CDR1 and CDR2: MNHEY and SMNVEV (reference sequence). The sample belongs to a study of cytomegalovirus exposure and HLA in healthy donors. Background on the study: The Caucasian-associated ancestry cluster held around four fifths of roughly 400 genotyped donors.

Study-wide points: Most TCR sequences showed up rarely, but some public TCRs showed up in many donors. A reported reduction in N-insertions relative to the roughly 710-donor mean was seen in an Asian-associated ancestry cluster in a later analysis.

The source of this sequence is a middle-aged woman in good health and CMV-seronegative. The V gene is TRBV27, the J gene TRBJ1-1; D is undetermined. Sequenced material: PBMCs. DNA for the CDR3: TGTGCCAGCAGTCTTAGACTGCACCTAAAATCTGAAGCTTTCTTT. It yields the protein CASSLRLHLKSEAFF.